This T cell receptor (beta chain) came from a study of blood T cell repertoires in COVID-19. Study as a whole: Sites in the United States, Italy and Spain provided acute and convalescent COVID-19 samples. PBMCs, B-cell-depleted T cells, or T cells were the source of the cDNA or gDNA that made up the material.

The assay was immunoSEQ multiplex PCR, and TCRdb's table has in-frame clones only and misses some. The table lists fewer than 200,000 clones, approximately 82% of them singletons. The V end was cut by 3 bases, the J end by 3 bases, with 11 bases between. Germline CDR1 reads MDHEN; CDR2 reads SYDVKM. The length of the CDR3 is 14 residues. This study enrolled people aged 18 to 89 from about two dozen US geographic areas. Donors of Cohort 3 who recovered were those that had two negative PCRs, clearance, or symptom resolution. Sequencing used PBMCs or T cells enriched from blood (not recorded which). This chain joins TRBV28 and TRBJ1-2; D uncertain. The sequence was obtained from a woman in her fifties or sixties who had recovered from COVID-19. The CDR3 DNA reads TGTGCCAGCAGTTTGTTTTCTGCGGACTATGGCTACACCTTC. Encoded protein: CASSLFSADYGYTF.